The 3 T cell receptor beta chains given below trace back to one sample, sequenced in a study of blood T cell repertoires in COVID-19. Sequenced by immunoSEQ multiplex PCR; TCRdb stores in-frame clones only, minus some. Seen here are about 170,000 clones, around four fifths observed once, and the top ten hold about 2.7%. The specimen sequenced was peripheral blood. The receptors stem from a woman of 80 years or more with COVID-19, enrolled during active disease.

The chain employs TRBV7-2 and TRBJ1-2; 7 bases agree with TRBD1. In germline, CDR1 is SGHTA, CDR2 FQGNSA. V lost 5 bases, J lost 2 bases, and 11 bases stayed unmatched. This CDR3 spans 16 amino acids. This chain's CDR3 is CASSPYGQVLNYGYTF. The CDR3 DNA reads TGTGCCAGCAGCCCCTATGGACAGGTCTTGAACTATGGCTACACCTTC.

In its sample, this clone was seen a few times. The chain couples TRBV2 to TRBJ2-7, with D perhaps TRBD2 (5 bases). V was clipped by 6 bases and J by 3 bases, with 9 bases between them. This CDR3 region has 12 residues. Germline V lookup: CDR1 SNHLY, CDR2 FYNNEI. CDR3 in DNA: TGTGCCAGCAGCGCAGGAGGCTACGAGCAGTACTTC. It yields the protein CASSAGGYEQYF.

The chain employs TRBV29-1 and TRBJ2-1; TRBD1 aligns across 7 bases. The CDR3 covers 14 residues. Germline V gives CDR1 SQVTM, CDR2 ANQGSEA. After removal of 4 bases from V and 0 bases from J, the junction contained 3 bases not matched to a gene. The CDR3 sequence is CSVAQGSSYNEQFF. CDR3 DNA: TGCAGCGTTGCACAGGGGTCCTCCTACAATGAGCAGTTCTTC.